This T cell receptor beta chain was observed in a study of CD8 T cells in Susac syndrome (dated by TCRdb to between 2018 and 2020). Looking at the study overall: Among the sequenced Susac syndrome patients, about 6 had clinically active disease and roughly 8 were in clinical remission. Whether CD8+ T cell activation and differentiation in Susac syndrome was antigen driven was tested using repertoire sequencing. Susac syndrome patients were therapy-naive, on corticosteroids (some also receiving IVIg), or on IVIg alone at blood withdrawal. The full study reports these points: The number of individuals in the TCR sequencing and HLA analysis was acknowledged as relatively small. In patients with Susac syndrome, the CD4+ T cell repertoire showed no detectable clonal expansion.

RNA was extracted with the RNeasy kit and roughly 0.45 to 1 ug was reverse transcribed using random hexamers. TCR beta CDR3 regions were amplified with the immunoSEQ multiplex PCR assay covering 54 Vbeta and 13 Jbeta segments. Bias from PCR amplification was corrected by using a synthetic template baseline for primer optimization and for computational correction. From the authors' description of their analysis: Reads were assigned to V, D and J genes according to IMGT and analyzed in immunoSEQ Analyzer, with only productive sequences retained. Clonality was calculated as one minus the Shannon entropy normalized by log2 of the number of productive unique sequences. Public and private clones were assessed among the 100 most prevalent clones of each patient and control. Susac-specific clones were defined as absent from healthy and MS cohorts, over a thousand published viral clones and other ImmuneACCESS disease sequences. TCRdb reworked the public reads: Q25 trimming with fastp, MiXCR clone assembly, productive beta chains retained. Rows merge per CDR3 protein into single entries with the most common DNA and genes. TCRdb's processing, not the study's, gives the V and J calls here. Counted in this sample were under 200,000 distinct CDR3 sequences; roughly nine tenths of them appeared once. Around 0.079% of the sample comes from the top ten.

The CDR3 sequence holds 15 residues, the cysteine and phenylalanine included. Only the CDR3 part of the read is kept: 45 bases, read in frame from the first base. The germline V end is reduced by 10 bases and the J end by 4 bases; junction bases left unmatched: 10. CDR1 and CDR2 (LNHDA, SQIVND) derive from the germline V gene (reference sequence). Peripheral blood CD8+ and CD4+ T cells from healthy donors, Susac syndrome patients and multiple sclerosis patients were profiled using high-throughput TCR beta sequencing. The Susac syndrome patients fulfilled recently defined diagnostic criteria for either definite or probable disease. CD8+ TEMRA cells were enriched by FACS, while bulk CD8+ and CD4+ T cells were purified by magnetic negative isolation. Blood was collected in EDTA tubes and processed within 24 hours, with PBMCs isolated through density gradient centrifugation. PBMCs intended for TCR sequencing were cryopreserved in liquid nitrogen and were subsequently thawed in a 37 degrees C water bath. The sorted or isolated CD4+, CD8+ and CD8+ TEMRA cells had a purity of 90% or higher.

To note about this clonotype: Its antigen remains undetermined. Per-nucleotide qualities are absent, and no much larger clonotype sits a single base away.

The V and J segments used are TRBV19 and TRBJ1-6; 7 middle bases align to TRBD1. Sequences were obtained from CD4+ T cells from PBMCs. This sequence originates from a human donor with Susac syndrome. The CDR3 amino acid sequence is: CATQSGDRYNSPLHF. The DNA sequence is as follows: TGTGCCACTCAATCCGGGGACAGATATAATTCACCCCTCCACTTT.